The sequence of this T cell receptor beta chain was determined in a study of blood T cells in healthy people across ages. The study's findings and limits: Age advanced and TCR beta diversity per million T cells fell, roughly linearly.

At least 7 million PBMCs were isolated per sample. In regard to this clonotype: What it recognizes is unknown.

A sample-barcoded 5' primer and a J-beta primer mix were used in a second PCR of roughly 7 to 12 cycles. CDR3-containing paired-end reads numbered at least 2.5 million in each sample. Via MiXCR, TCRdb re-called the 5' RACE reads, giving one row per CDR3 protein. The table has 1 million to 1.2 million distinct CDR3 sequences, roughly two fifths seen once. V was trimmed by 6 bases and J by 6 bases, leaving 11 bases between them. Germline V gives CDR1 SNHLY, CDR2 FYNNEI. The length of the CDR3 is 13 residues. The chain combines TRBV2 with TRBJ2-2; no firm D call. The sample taken for sequencing was blood. The clonotype originates from a man between 18 and 29 years old in good health. CDR3 sequence: CASRYIPPGELFF. Here the CDR3 DNA reads TGTGCCAGCAGATACATTCCCCCCGGGGAGCTGTTTTTT. Variable domain in full (rest from reference TRBV2 and TRBJ2-2): EPEVTQTPSHQVTQMGQEVILRCVPISNHLYFYWYRQILGQKVEFLVSFYNNEISEKSEIFDDQFSVERPDGSNFTLKIRSTKLEDSAMYFCASRYIPPGELFFGEGSRLTVL.